Below are 9 T cell receptor beta chains sequenced from a single sample in a study of T cell changes during pregnancy in multiple sclerosis. TCRdb's copy holds only in-frame clones and misses some; the assay was immunoSEQ multiplex PCR. Of roughly 42,000 clones listed, about 89% are singletons. The sequences come from CD4+ T cells from peripheral blood mononuclear cells, collected in the first trimester of pregnancy. The source is a female donor with multiple sclerosis, enrolled in a pregnancy study.

This clone was seen a single time. The V gene is TRBV7-2, the J gene TRBJ1-3; no reliable D call. CDR1 is SGHTA and CDR2 is FQGNSA in the germline V gene. Trimming took off 0 bases at V and 0 bases at J, with 6 bases between the two ends. The CDR3 runs to 15 residues. The CDR3 reads CASSLAPGSGNTIYF. The CDR3 bases are TGTGCCAGCAGCTTAGCTCCCGGCTCTGGAAACACCATATATTTT.

J is TRBJ2-2 and V is TRBV5-4, with D hard to call. The CDR3 consists of 15 residues. Per the germline V gene, CDR1 is SGHNT and CDR2 is YYREEE (reference sequence). V lost 1 base, J lost 0 bases, and 7 bases lay in between. The CDR3 protein is CASSLKSANTGELFF. In nucleotides, the CDR3 is TGTGCCAGCAGCTTGAAGTCAGCGAACACCGGGGAGCTGTTTTTT.

V is TRBV5-1 and J is TRBJ2-5; TRBD2 might be the D (6 bases). Trimming cost V 2 bases and J 6 bases, with 14 bases left between them. CDR1 is SGHRS and CDR2 is YFSETQ in the germline V gene. This CDR3 region has 14 residues. CDR3 nucleotide sequence: TGCGCCAGCAGCTTAGGCCCGGGGGAAAAGACCCAGTACTTC. It specifies CASSLGPGEKTQYF.

The rearrangement uses TRBV7-6 and TRBJ2-7, with 7 bases lining up with TRBD1. J gave up 3 bases and V 1 base, and 6 bases lay outside the gene matches. From germline, CDR1 is SGHVS and CDR2 FNYEAQ. This CDR3 has 15 residues. CDR3 amino acids: CASSLGTGQFYEQYF. In DNA, the CDR3 is TGTGCCAGCAGCTTAGGGACGGGACAGTTCTACGAGCAGTACTTC.

For this clone: Mismatch with germline at one junction end may stem from a read error. The chain carries TRBV7-7 and TRBJ2-5, with TRBD1 matching over 7 bases. Germline lookup yields CDR1 SSHAT and CDR2 FNYEAQ (reference sequence). This CDR3 is 14 amino acids long. CDR3 DNA sequence: TGTGCTAGCAGCTCGACAGGGCTTGGGGAGACCCAGTACTTC. It translates to CASSSTGLGETQYF.

The chain is built from TRBV7-2 and TRBJ2-3; perhaps TRBD2 as D (5 bases). CDR1 is SGHTA and CDR2 is FQGNSA in the germline V gene. V shed 4 bases and J shed 8 bases, with 16 bases lying between them. The length of the CDR3 is 14 residues. CDR3 sequence: CASSSQSLRGTQYF. The DNA for the CDR3 is TGTGCCAGCAGCTCCCAAAGCCTTCGGGGTACGCAGTATTTT.

V and J are TRBV5-4 and TRBJ1-4; D is uncertain. Germline V CDR1 and CDR2: SGHNT, YYREEE (reference sequence). V was trimmed by 0 bases and J by 0 bases, leaving 6 bases between them. The CDR3 runs to 15 residues. Here the CDR3 reads CASSLDSTTNEKLFF. The CDR3 nucleotides are TGTGCCAGCAGCTTGGACTCAACAACTAATGAAAAACTGTTTTTT.

V usage is TRBV30 and J usage is TRBJ1-1; 8 positions match TRBD1. The CDR3 covers 14 residues. Germline V gene lookup returns CDR1 GTSNPN and CDR2 SVGIG (reference sequence). V lost 5 bases to trimming and J lost 0 bases; unmatched junction nucleotides: 5. The CDR3 coding sequence is TGTGCCTGGGCCAGGGGGCTTATGAACACTGAAGCTTTCTTT. This encodes CAWARGLMNTEAFF. Variable domain in full (rest from reference TRBV30 and TRBJ1-1): SQTIHQWPATLVQPVGSPLSLECTVEGTSNPNLYWYRQAAGRGLQLLFYSVGIGQISSEVPQNLSASRPQDRQFILSSKKLLLSDSGFYLCAWARGLMNTEAFFGQGTRLTVV.

The chain has TRBV29-1 and TRBJ1-1; tentative D call: TRBD1 (5 bases). This CDR3 is built from 16 residues. Trimming removed 1 base from V and 6 bases from J, with 21 bases in between. In germline, CDR1 is SQVTM, CDR2 ANQGSEA. The CDR3 spells CSVEAREGVWGAEAFF. The CDR3 DNA is TGCAGCGTTGAAGCTAGGGAAGGGGTTTGGGGTGCTGAAGCTTTCTTT. The whole variable domain, filled in from reference TRBV29-1 and TRBJ1-1, reads SAVISQKPSRDICQRGTSLTIQCQVDSQVTMMFWYRQQPGQSLTLIATANQGSEATYESGFVIDKFPISRPNLTFSTLTVSNMSPEDSSIYLCSVEAREGVWGAEAFFGQGTRLTVV.